This entry concerns a single T cell receptor (beta chain). The sample is drawn from a study of T-cell reconstitution after alpha-beta-depleted transplantation in children. Researchers prepared the TCRbeta library using unique molecular identifiers, the study reports. MiXCR, run by TCRdb on the PCR reads, gives a single entry per CDR3 protein. The sample records 500,000 to 600,000 distinct CDR3 sequences, about 18% being singletons. The CDR3 runs to 15 residues. The germline V and J ends were trimmed by 5 bases and 0 bases, with 14 bases remaining between them. This TCR was sampled from a human donor who donated a stem cell graft to a child with acute lymphoblastic leukemia. The chain carries TRBV12-3 or TRBV12-4 and TRBJ2-7, with a tentative D call TRBD1 (5 bases). Here the sequenced sample was PBMCs from the stem cell graft donor, taken from the stem cell graft. CDR3 protein: CASSPTDTGSYEQYF. The DNA of the CDR3 is TGTGCCAGCAGTCCAACGGACACGGGCTCCTACGAGCAGTACTTC.